The 14 T cell receptor beta chains below were found in one sample sequenced in a study of CD8 T cells in Susac syndrome (dated 2019 in TCRdb). Library prep was done by the immunoSEQ multiplex PCR assay. RNA was extracted using the RNeasy kit, and roughly 0.5 to 1 microgram was reverse transcribed with random hexamers. TCRdb reran the public reads through fastp at Q25 and MiXCR, keeping productive beta chains. Rows matching on CDR3 protein sequence are summarized as one entry with the most common DNA and genes. This sample is represented by a few hundred thousand distinct CDR3 sequences; 95% of them were singletons. The ten largest clones add up to 0.08% to 0.095% of the sample. The sample taken for sequencing was CD4+ T cells from PBMCs. Source of these receptors: a human donor with multiple sclerosis.

J is TRBJ1-1 and V is TRBV3-1, with 8 nucleotides matching TRBD1. Trimming took 4 bases from V and 5 from J; bases not matched to a gene: 3. Germline assignment: CDR1 LGHDT and CDR2 YNNKEL (reference sequence). The CDR3 totals 13 residues. CDR3: CASSRTGWTEAFF. CDR3 in DNA: TGTGCCAGCAGCCGGACAGGGTGGACTGAAGCTTTCTTT.

Only one count was recorded for this clonotype. V is TRBV30 and J is TRBJ1-5; the match to TRBD1 covers 7 bases. The CDR3 spans 14 residues. CDR1 is GTSNPN, CDR2 SVGIG, per germline (reference sequence). The V gene end was trimmed by 2 bases and the J gene end by 3 bases; junction bases not matched to a gene: 4. The CDR3 spells CAWSPGQPNQPQHF. The CDR3, as DNA: TGTGCCTGGAGTCCGGGACAGCCCAATCAGCCCCAGCATTTT.

J is TRBJ2-2 and V is TRBV29-1; D is unresolved. The germline gives CDR1 SQVTM, CDR2 ANQGSEA. The V gene lost 2 bases and the J gene lost 2 bases, with 9 bases spanning the gap. The CDR3 loop spans 14 amino acids. In DNA form, the CDR3 reads TGCAGCGTTGAAAAAACACAAAACACCGGGGAGCTGTTTTTT. This sequence encodes CSVEKTQNTGELFF.

The chain is built from TRBV5-1 and TRBJ2-5; no firm D call. The V gene lost 0 bases and the J gene lost 4 bases, with 7 bases spanning the gap. CDR3 length: 13 residues. Germline CDR1 is SGHRS and CDR2 is YFSETQ. As DNA, the CDR3 is TGCGCCAGCAGCTTGGAAGGGCCAGAGACCCAGTACTTC. It is translated as CASSLEGPETQYF. The full variable domain, its missing parts supplied by reference TRBV5-1 and TRBJ2-5, is KAGVTQTPRYLIKTRGQQVTLSCSPISGHRSVSWYQQTPGQGLQFLFEYFSETQRNKGNFPGRFSGRQFSNSRSEMNVSTLELGDSALYLCASSLEGPETQYFGPGTRLLVL.

This clonotype showed up just once. The DNA of the CDR3 is TGTGCCAGCAGTTTATTCCGGACAGGTACGGAGCAGTACTTC. Translated, it gives CASSLFRTGTEQYF. The V call is TRBV28, the J call TRBJ2-7; 7 positions match TRBD1. The V gene's germline CDR1 is MDHEN and CDR2 SYDVKM. Trimming at V came to 1 base and at J to 7 bases, leaving 7 bases not matched to a gene. CDR3 length: 14 amino acids.

The chain has TRBV3-1 and TRBJ2-5, with 9 positions matching TRBD2. Germline assignment: CDR1 LGHDT and CDR2 YNNKEL (reference sequence). This CDR3 spans 14 amino acids. The V and J ends lost 1 base and 10 bases, in that order; junction bases with no gene match: 7. CDR3 in DNA: TGTGCCAGCAGCCAAGTCCTCAGCGGGGGGAACCAGTACTTC. Protein sequence: CASSQVLSGGNQYF.

The chain couples TRBV20-1 to TRBJ1-5; D might be TRBD1 (5 bases). The CDR3 extends over 16 amino acids. CDR1 is DFQATT, CDR2 SNEGSKA, per germline (reference sequence). V shed 3 bases and J shed 4 bases, with 19 bases lying between them. The CDR3 DNA is TGCAGTGCTAGGGGGCCCACACGAGGGGCAAATCAGCCCCAGCATTTT. Its protein is CSARGPTRGANQPQHF.

This rearrangement joins TRBV3-1 to TRBJ2-7; D gene unclear. The CDR3 spans 13 residues. Germline V gene lookup returns CDR1 LGHDT and CDR2 YNNKEL (reference sequence). The V and J ends lost 0 bases and 5 bases respectively, with 8 bases between them. The CDR3 reads CASSQEFGDEQYF. CDR3 in DNA: TGTGCCAGCAGCCAAGAATTTGGGGACGAGCAGTACTTC.

The rearrangement links TRBV7-9 to TRBJ2-5; D possibly corresponds to TRBD1 (5 bases). This CDR3 has 14 amino acids. The V end was cut by 3 bases, the J end by 5 bases, with 13 bases between. Per germline, CDR1 SEHNR and CDR2 FQNEAQ (reference sequence). CDR3 amino acids: CASSFKQGLETQYF. The DNA of the CDR3 is TGTGCCAGCAGCTTCAAGCAGGGCCTTGAGACCCAGTACTTC.

V usage is TRBV19 and J usage is TRBJ2-6; D is unclear. The CDR3 is made up of 18 amino acids. Per germline, CDR1 LNHDA and CDR2 SQIVND (reference sequence). V was shortened by 5 bases and J by 0 bases, with 17 bases between the two germline ends. CDR3 sequence: CASSGTQSLSSGANVLTF. The CDR3, as DNA: TGTGCCAGTAGTGGCACACAGAGCCTAAGCTCTGGGGCCAACGTCCTGACTTTC.

The CDR3 is CASSFGTSAYNEQFF. The CDR3 bases are TGCGCCAGCAGCTTCGGGACTAGCGCTTACAATGAGCAGTTCTTC. The chain employs TRBV4-1 and TRBJ2-1; 10 nucleotides agree with TRBD2. The junction had 5 bases not matched to a gene; V was cut back by 5 bases and J by 4 bases. CDR3 length equals 15 residues. Germline-derived CDR1 and CDR2 are MGHRA and YSYEKL.

The count of this clonotype is one. The genes are TRBV12-3 or TRBV12-4 and TRBJ1-1; the D is unclear. The CDR3 is made up of 18 amino acids. Trimming took off 7 bases at V and 2 bases at J, with 26 bases between the two ends. CDR3 coding DNA: TGTGCCAGCACCCCCCCTGGGATCCAACAATTGGGCAACACTGAAGCTTTCTTT. Its protein is CASTPPGIQQLGNTEAFF.

The gene calls are TRBV20-1 and TRBJ2-1, with TRBD2 matching 10 bases. V lost 4 bases, J lost 8 bases, and 2 bases stayed unmatched. The CDR3 length is 12 residues. CDR1 and CDR2 from the germline V gene are DFQATT and SNEGSKA (reference sequence). The CDR3 nucleotides are TGCAGTGCTACCCTAGCGGGAGATGAGCAGTTCTTC. Translated, it gives CSATLAGDEQFF.

The table lists this clonotype with a count of one. The chain recombines TRBV3-1 with TRBJ1-1; D uncertain. CDR1 is LGHDT, CDR2 YNNKEL, per germline (reference sequence). V was cut by 1 base and J by 4 bases, with 10 bases left in between. This CDR3 comprises 14 residues. CDR3 protein: CASSQGGLVTEAFF. CDR3 bases: TGTGCCAGCAGCCAAGGGGGTTTGGTCACTGAAGCTTTCTTT.